Following are 9 T cell receptor beta chains from one sample sequenced in a study of shared clonotypes between healthy human individuals. TCRdb's copy holds only in-frame clones and misses some; the assay was immunoSEQ multiplex PCR. The sample comprises 1,500,000 or so clones, approximately 98.5% of which are singletons, and over 0.3% rests with the top ten. Material: naive CD4+ T cells sorted from blood. As to subset: CD45RA+ positively selected. Every receptor here comes from a man aged 25 to 40 in good health.

The chain employs TRBV6-6 and TRBJ2-3; D is unresolved. Trimming stripped 2 bases from V and 0 bases from J, with 9 bases between. The germline V gene encodes CDR1 MNHNY and CDR2 SVGAGI (reference sequence). The CDR3 contains 15 residues. CDR3 bases: TGTGCCAGCAGTTACGGGGTCCCCAGCACAGATACGCAGTATTTT. Amino acids: CASSYGVPSTDTQYF.

The gene calls are TRBV20-1 and TRBJ2-7; TRBD2 matches at 7 bases. Looked up from germline, CDR1 is DFQATT and CDR2 is SNEGSKA (reference sequence). This CDR3 is built from 11 residues. The junction had 10 bases not matched to a gene; V was cut back by 5 bases and J by 12 bases. This CDR3 reads CSALWGGSSYF. In DNA form, the CDR3 reads TGCAGTGCTCTTTGGGGGGGGAGTTCGTACTTC.

The chain couples TRBV6-5 to TRBJ2-1, with TRBD1 matching over 8 bases. The trim removed 4 bases at V and 4 bases at J, leaving 9 bases unmatched. CDR1 and CDR2 from the germline V gene are MNHEY and SVGAGI. The CDR3 is made up of 16 amino acids. The CDR3 DNA is TGTGCCAGCAGTTCCGTCGGACAGGGCTTATACAATGAGCAGTTCTTC. Encoded protein: CASSSVGQGLYNEQFF.

The chain combines TRBV18 with TRBJ1-1; 10 bases are a match to TRBD1. After removal of 0 bases from V and 4 bases from J, the junction contained 5 bases not matched to a gene. The CDR3 length is 16 residues. CDR1 KGHSH and CDR2 LQKENI come from the germline V gene. DNA for the CDR3: TGTGCCAGCTCACCACCGGGACAGGGGTACATCACTGAAGCTTTCTTT. Protein: CASSPPGQGYITEAFF.

This chain connects TRBV7-2 to TRBJ2-7, with 9 bases identical to TRBD1. The V gene end was trimmed by 5 bases and the J gene end by 0 bases; junction bases not matched to a gene: 5. The CDR3 consists of 15 residues. Germline CDR1 reads SGHTA; CDR2 reads FQGNSA. The CDR3 sequence: CASSPMGQGSYEQYF. DNA for the CDR3: TGTGCCAGCAGCCCAATGGGACAGGGCTCCTACGAGCAGTACTTC.

This sequence joins TRBV6-6 and TRBJ2-1; maybe TRBD1 (6 bases). CDR1 and CDR2 (germline): MNHNY, SVGAGI (reference sequence). This CDR3 has 14 residues. Trimming cost V 2 bases and J 4 bases, with 9 bases left between them. CDR3: CASSYGGRYNEQFF. Here the CDR3 DNA reads TGTGCCAGCAGTTACGGGGGCAGGTACAATGAGCAGTTCTTC.

V usage is TRBV7-2 and J usage is TRBJ2-3; D is undetermined. CDR3 length: 12 residues. Germline CDR1 reads SGHTA; CDR2 reads FQGNSA. Deletions cut 5 bases from V and 6 bases from J, with 9 bases between. CDR3 loop: CASSPSSDTQYF. In nucleotides, the CDR3 is TGTGCCAGCAGCCCCTCTTCGGATACGCAGTATTTT.

The CDR3 loop is CARRGTGRAGGYTF. The CDR3 nucleotides read TGTGCCAGGAGGGGTACAGGGAGGGCGGGTGGCTACACCTTC. The genes are TRBV2 and TRBJ1-2; maybe TRBD1 (6 bases). There are 14 residues in the CDR3. Deletions cut 9 bases from V and 7 bases from J, with 21 bases between. Germline lookup yields CDR1 SNHLY and CDR2 FYNNEI.

Written as DNA, the CDR3 is TGTGCCAGCAGCGAAGGGACCCTCTACGAGCAGTACTTC. Amino acids: CASSEGTLYEQYF. The chain employs TRBV7-9 and TRBJ2-7, with D perhaps TRBD1 or TRBD2 (5 bases each). The CDR3 is 13 residues long. Germline CDR1 SEHNR, CDR2 FQNEAQ (reference sequence). The V end lost 5 bases, the J end lost 3 bases, and 11 bases lay between the germline ends.